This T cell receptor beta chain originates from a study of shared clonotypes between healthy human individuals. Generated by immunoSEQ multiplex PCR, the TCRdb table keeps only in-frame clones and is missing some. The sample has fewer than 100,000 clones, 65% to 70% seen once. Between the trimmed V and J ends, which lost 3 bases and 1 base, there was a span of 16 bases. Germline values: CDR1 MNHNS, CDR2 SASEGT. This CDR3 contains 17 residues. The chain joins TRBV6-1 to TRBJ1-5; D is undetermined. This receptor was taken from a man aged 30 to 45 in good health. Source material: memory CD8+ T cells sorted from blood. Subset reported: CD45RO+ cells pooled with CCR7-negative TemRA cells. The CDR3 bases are TGTGCCAGCAGTGACGCGGAACCTTATGTGAGCAATCAGCCCCAGCATTTT. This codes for CASSDAEPYVSNQPQHF.